This T cell receptor (beta chain) was documented in a study of blood T cell repertoires in COVID-19. Using immunoSEQ multiplex PCR, the repertoire was profiled, and TCRdb retains in-frame clones only, with some absent. This table has about 320,000 clones, approximately 91% appearing once. CDR1 and CDR2 from the germline V gene are MNHEY and SMNVEV (reference sequence). V was pared by 2 bases and J by 1 base, with 1 base of the junction left unmatched. The CDR3 runs 15 residues. This TCR came from a woman aged 25 to 39 who had been exposed to COVID-19. Source material: PBMCs or T cells enriched from blood (not recorded which). The chain carries TRBV27 and TRBJ2-3; 9 positions match TRBD1. As DNA, the CDR3 is TGTGCCAGCAGTTTACGGGACAGGGGCACAGATACGCAGTATTTT. Its translation: CASSLRDRGTDTQYF.